The TCR beta chain described here comes from a study of human T cells and chemical hapten exposure. The sample holds a few counts of this clonotype. Its antigen is unidentified. TCRdb re-analysed the RACE reads in MiXCR, keeping a single row per CDR3 protein. The table lists 300,000 to 400,000 distinct CDR3 sequences, about 7% of them singletons. V was shortened by 3 bases and J by 4 bases, with 16 bases between the two germline ends. CDR1 and CDR2 (germline): ENHRY, SYGVKD. The length of the CDR3 is 15 residues. Study conclusions and caveats: Expanded TCRs produced significantly more large CDR3 similarity clusters than controls did. The study found that DPC sensitization did not change TCRs above 1 in 1000 frequency.

Time point noted: patch test 1, 2 weeks after DPC sensitization. Treatment of the sample: therapeutic diphenylcyclopropenone sensitization with weekly scalp DPC. This receptor was taken from a woman between 18 and 29 years old with alopecia areata. Some clones in this sample may be carry-over from other donors' samples. This rearrangement joins TRBV10-3 to TRBJ2-7; the D gene is possibly TRBD1 (6 bases). This specimen was whole blood, taken in connection with sensitization to the hapten diphenylcyclopropenone (DPC). DNA for the CDR3: TGTGCCATCAGTGAAACCGGGACACTTGGTTACGAGCAGTACTTC. This codes for CAISETGTLGYEQYF.